The T cell receptor (beta chain) described here comes from a study of neurological immune-mediated disorders (dated by TCRdb to the late 2010s). Regarding the complete study: Of the 35 or so multiple sclerosis patients, 31 had relapsing-remitting MS and 3 had secondary progressive MS. Alongside PBMC samples, the set of about 100 TCR-beta libraries contained longitudinal samples, technical triplicates, and paired CD4+ and CD8+ T-cell subsets that had been sorted. Peripheral blood TCR-beta repertoires from HTLV-I-associated myelopathy (HAM/TSP) patients, multiple sclerosis patients and healthy controls were compared by UMI-based sequencing. The cohort was made up of 68 subjects, consisting of some 14 HAM/TSP patients, about 35 multiple sclerosis patients and around 20 healthy controls. Overall study results and their limits: The MS cluster showed no association with clinical or MRI features, and the authors stated that larger cohorts are needed. In phylogenetic analysis, the repertoires of 18 of 34 MS patients grouped into a cluster of related CDR3 sequences, which suggests a possible signature at the repertoire level. TCR clonal expansion was greatest in HAM/TSP patients and smallest in MS patients, who ranked below even healthy controls. No identical CDR3 amino acid sequences were found to be shared among expanded clones across subjects, suggesting that TCR-beta repertoires were private in all groups.

As for this clonotype: Its antigen remains unidentified. Per-base qualities were not stored, and no clone one base away is much larger.

For unsorted PBMC libraries, 2 million PBMCs were used after storage in RNAlater at -80 degrees C until RNA extraction. The multiple sclerosis patients were enrolled in a US clinical protocol that used magnetic resonance imaging to evaluate disease progression. Peripheral blood was subjected to Ficoll-Hypaque density gradient centrifugation to isolate PBMCs, which were then cryopreserved in liquid nitrogen. Trimming takes 1 base from V and 9 bases from J, and the germline ends sit 16 bases apart. The CDR3 measures 16 amino acids from cysteine to phenylalanine. Only the CDR3 portion is preserved as DNA: 48 bases, with reading frame beginning at the first base. The germline V gene (reference sequence) sets CDR1 to LGHDT and CDR2 to YNNKEL. To synthesize cDNA, template-switch 5'RACE was performed with a primer carrying a 10-nucleotide random unique molecular identifier so that each TCR transcript was tagged. Every sequencing run covered 15-18 subjects and yielded more than 170 million TCR-beta sequences. The RNeasy kit was used to extract total RNA. The KAPA Real-time Library Amplification kit was used to amplify TCR-beta VDJ regions with primers targeting the TCR constant region and the 5'RACE anchor. A first PCR added sample indexes and Illumina adaptors, after which a second PCR increased the library yield. After Ampure bead purification, the TCR product of roughly 650 bp was size-selected on a 2% E-gel SizeSelection system. Before pooling, library quality was checked on a Bioanalyzer, concentration was measured with Qubit, and libraries were quantified with the Kapa Library Quantification kit. An Illumina HiSeq 2500 was used to sequence the libraries paired-end at 2 x 150 bp. To increase sequence diversity, about 25-30% phiX was spiked into each library pool. The authors processed their data as follows. Quality-filtered reads were processed with the UMI-based MiGEC pipeline, and over 85% of raw TCR sequences were removed by the MiGEC pipeline during error correction. IMGT germline references were used for alignment of VDJ genes, and clonotypes were defined by a unique CDR3 amino acid sequence together with V-J genes. Clonal expansion, Shannon diversity and CDR3 relatedness were evaluated with VDJtools (CalcPairwiseDistances, ClusterSamples), while phylogenetic trees were built in CLCbio workbench. Clones with at least 8 unique UMIs were defined as expanded, with this threshold being based on coefficient-of-variation modelling across technical triplicates. The raw public reads went through TCRdb reprocessing: fastp at Q25, MiXCR clone calling, in-frame beta chains kept. Rows with a matching CDR3 protein are joined into one entry that keeps the most common DNA and genes. TCRdb's processing, not the authors', yielded these V and J calls. For this sample there are roughly 67,000 distinct CDR3 sequences; approximately 3.7% appear just once. Of the sample, about 2.4% is held by the ten largest clones.

The receptor was derived from a man between 50 and 59 years old with multiple sclerosis. Sequenced sample: PBMCs. The rearrangement combines TRBV3-1 with TRBJ1-6, with TRBD1 tentatively as D gene (6 bases match). The nucleotide sequence reads as follows: TGTGCCAGCAGCCAAGTGCATTATAAGGGGGGTTCACCCCTCCACTTT. Its protein reads: CASSQVHYKGGSPLHF.